This TCR beta chain stems from a study of T cells in Graves' hyperthyroidism and ophthalmopathy. It was RNA transcripts that yielded the amplified TCR beta CDR3 regions. HTBI primers were the set used in a first-round RT-PCR of the TCR CDR3. TCRdb used MiXCR to reprocess the multiplex PCR reads, holding one entry per CDR3 protein. The data hold hundreds of thousands of distinct CDR3 sequences, with just under 20% observed a single time. Findings and limits, study-wide: The model forecast ophthalmopathy, anticipating it by a median about six months before onset. Blood also showed most of the thyroid clonotypes that were expanded above 0.001.

Comments on this clonotype: Its antigen is unidentified.

Ophthalmopathy patients had moderate-to-severe active disease, CAS ≥3, NOSPECS ≥4, and disease duration under 3 months. Criteria for exclusion of patients were uncontrolled infection, other autoimmune disease, pregnancy or lactation. This CDR3 is built from 18 residues. Germline-derived CDR1 and CDR2 are MNHEY and SVGAGI. V was shortened by 2 bases and J by 6 bases, with 26 bases between the two germline ends. The sequenced sample consisted of blood. The receptor was isolated from a man aged 40-49 years with Graves' ophthalmopathy. This sequence joins TRBV6-5 and TRBJ2-7, with D possibly being TRBD1 (6 bases). CDR3 in amino acids: CASSYTKSRPSRGCEQYF. The CDR3 bases are TGTGCCAGCAGTTACACGAAGAGCAGGCCTAGCAGGGGCTGCGAGCAGTACTTC.